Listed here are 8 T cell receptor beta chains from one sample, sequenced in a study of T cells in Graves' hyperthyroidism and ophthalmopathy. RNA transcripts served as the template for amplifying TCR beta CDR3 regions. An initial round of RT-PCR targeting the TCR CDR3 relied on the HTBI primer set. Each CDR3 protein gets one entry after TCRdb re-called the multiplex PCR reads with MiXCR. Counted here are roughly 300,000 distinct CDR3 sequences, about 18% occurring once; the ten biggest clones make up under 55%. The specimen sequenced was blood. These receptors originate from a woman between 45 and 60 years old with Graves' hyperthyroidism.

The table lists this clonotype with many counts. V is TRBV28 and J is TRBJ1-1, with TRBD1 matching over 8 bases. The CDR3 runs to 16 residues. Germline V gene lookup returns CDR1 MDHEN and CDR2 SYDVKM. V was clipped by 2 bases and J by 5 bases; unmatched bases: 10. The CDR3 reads CASSLQGTGGETEAFF. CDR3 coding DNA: TGTGCCAGCAGTTTACAAGGAACAGGGGGGGAGACTGAAGCTTTCTTT.

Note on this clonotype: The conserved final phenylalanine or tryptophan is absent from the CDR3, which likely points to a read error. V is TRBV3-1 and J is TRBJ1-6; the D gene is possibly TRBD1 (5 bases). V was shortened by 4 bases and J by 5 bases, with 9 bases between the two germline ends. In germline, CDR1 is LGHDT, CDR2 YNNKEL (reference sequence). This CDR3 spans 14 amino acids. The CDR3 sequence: CASSPGGDNSPLHV. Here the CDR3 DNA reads TGTGCCAGCAGCCCCGGGGGTGATAATTCACCCCTCCACGTT.

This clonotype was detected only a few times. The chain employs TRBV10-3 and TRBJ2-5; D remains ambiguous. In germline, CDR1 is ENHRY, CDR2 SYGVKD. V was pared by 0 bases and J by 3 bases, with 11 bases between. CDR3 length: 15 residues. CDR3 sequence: CAISESGGGEETQYF. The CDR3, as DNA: TGTGCCATCAGTGAGTCGGGCGGTGGTGAAGAGACCCAGTACTTC.

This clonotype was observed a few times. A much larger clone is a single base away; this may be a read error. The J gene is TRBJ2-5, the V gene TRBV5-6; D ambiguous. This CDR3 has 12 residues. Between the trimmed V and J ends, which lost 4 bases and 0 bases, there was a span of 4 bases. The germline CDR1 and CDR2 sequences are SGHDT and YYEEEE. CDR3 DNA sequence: TGTGCCAGCAGCGCGTACCAAGAGACCCAGTACTTC. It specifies CASSAYQETQYF.

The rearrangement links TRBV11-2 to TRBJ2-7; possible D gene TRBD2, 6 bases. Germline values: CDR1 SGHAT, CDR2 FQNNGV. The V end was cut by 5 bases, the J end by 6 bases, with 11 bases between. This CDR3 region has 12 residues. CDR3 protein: CASSRTSSEQYF. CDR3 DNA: TGTGCCAGCAGCCGAACTAGCAGCGAGCAGTACTTC.

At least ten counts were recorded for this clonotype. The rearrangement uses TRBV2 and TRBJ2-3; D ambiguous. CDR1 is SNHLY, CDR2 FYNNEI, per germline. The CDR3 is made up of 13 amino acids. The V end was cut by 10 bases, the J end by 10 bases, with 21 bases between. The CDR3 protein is CANLTPKGRSQYF. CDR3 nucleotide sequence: TGTGCCAACCTGACCCCAAAAGGGCGGTCGCAGTATTTT.

CDR3 nucleotide sequence: TGTGCCAGCAGCGCGGGACAGGGGTACGAGCAGTACTTC. It encodes CASSAGQGYEQYF. The chain joins TRBV13 to TRBJ2-7, with 10 positions matching TRBD1. Germline trimming cut 5 bases from V and 4 bases from J; bases unmatched to any gene: 2. CDR1 is PRHDT and CDR2 is FYEKMQ in the germline V gene (reference sequence). CDR3 size: 13 residues.

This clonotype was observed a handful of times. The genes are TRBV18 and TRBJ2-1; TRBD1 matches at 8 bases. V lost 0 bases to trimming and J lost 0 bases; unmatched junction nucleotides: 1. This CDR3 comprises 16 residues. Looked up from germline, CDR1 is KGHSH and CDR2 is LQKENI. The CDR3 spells CASSPPGQDSYNEQFF. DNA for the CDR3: TGTGCCAGCTCACCACCGGGACAGGACTCCTACAATGAGCAGTTCTTC. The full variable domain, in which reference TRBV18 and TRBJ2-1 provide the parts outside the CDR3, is NAGVMQNPRHLVRRRGQEARLRCSPMKGHSHVYWYRQLPEEGLKFMVYLQKENIIDESGMPKERFSAEFPKEGPSILRIQQVVRGDSAAYFCASSPPGQDSYNEQFFGPGTRLTVL.